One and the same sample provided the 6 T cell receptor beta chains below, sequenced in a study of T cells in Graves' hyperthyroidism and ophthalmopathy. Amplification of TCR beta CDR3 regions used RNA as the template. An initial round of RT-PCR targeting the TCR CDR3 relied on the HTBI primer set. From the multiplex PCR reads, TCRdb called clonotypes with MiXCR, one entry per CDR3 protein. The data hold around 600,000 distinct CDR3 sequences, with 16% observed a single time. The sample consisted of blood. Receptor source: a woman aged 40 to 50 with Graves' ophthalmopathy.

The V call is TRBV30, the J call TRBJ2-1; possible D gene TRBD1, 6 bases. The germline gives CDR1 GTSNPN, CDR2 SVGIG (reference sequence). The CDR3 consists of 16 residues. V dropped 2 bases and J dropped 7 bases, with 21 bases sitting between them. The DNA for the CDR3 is TGTGCCTGGAGTAACTCATGGACAGCGAGTCGGAATGAGCAGTTCTTC. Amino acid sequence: CAWSNSWTASRNEQFF. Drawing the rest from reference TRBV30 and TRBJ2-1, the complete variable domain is SQTIHQWPATLVQPVGSPLSLECTVEGTSNPNLYWYRQAAGRGLQLLFYSVGIGQISSEVPQNLSASRPQDRQFILSSKKLLLSDSGFYLCAWSNSWTASRNEQFFGPGTRLTVL.

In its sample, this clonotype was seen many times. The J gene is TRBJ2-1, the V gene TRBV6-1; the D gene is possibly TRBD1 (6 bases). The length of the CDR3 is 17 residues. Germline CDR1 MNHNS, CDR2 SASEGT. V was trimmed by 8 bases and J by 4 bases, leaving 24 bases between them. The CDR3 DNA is TGTGCCAGCCACGGACAGATGGGACGAGCAGATTACAATGAGCAGTTCTTC. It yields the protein CASHGQMGRADYNEQFF.

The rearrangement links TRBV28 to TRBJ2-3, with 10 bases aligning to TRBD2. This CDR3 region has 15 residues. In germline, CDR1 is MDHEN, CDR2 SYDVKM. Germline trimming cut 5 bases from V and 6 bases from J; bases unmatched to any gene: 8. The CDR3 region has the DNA TGTGCCAGCAGTCGAGCGGGAGGGTTGAGTGATACGCAGTATTTT. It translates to CASSRAGGLSDTQYF.

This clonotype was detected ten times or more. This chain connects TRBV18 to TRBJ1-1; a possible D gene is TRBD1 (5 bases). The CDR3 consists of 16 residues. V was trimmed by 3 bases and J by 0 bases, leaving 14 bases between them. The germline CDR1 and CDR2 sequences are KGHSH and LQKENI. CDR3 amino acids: CASSPTRAGMNTEAFF. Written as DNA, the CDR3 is TGTGCCAGCTCACCTACCAGGGCGGGCATGAACACTGAAGCTTTCTTT.

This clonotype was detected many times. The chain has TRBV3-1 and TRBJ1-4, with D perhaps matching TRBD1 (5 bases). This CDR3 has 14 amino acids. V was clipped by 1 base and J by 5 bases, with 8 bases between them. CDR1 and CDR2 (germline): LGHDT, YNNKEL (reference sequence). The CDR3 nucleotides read TGTGCCAGCAGCCAAGGGGACTTGAATGAAAAACTGTTTTTT. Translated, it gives CASSQGDLNEKLFF.

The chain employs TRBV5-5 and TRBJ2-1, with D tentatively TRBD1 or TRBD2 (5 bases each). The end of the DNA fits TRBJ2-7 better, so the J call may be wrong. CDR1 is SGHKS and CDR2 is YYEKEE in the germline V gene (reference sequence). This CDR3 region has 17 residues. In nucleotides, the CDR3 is TGTGCCAGCAGCTTGGTGAGGGGTGGCTTCTCCTACGATGAGCAGTACTTC. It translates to CASSLVRGGFSYDEQYF.